A selection of T cell receptor beta chains follows, all from one sample in a study of shared clonotypes between healthy human individuals. TCRdb's copy holds only in-frame clones and misses some; the assay was immunoSEQ multiplex PCR. This sample carries 630,000 or so clones, 95% to 98% of them seen once, and the ten largest clones take 0.3%. Sequencing input: naive CD8+ T cells sorted from blood. These receptors were collected from a man aged 30-40 years in good health. Each CDR3 is given with its conserved first and last residue. D genes are given only for firm matches.

j_call d_call v_call cdr3_aa cdr3_nt
TRBJ1-5 . TRBV7-9 CASSFIGLNQPQHF TGTGCCAGCAGCTTCATAGGTCTGAATCAGCCCCAGCATTTT
TRBJ2-7 TRBD1 TRBV13 CASSLSSRGLGEQYF TGTGCCAGCAGCTTATCGTCCAGGGGGCTTGGCGAGCAGTACTTC
TRBJ2-3 TRBD1 TRBV7-9 CASSLPGQGRADTQYF TGTGCCAGCAGCTTACCAGGACAGGGCCGCGCAGATACGCAGTATTTT
TRBJ2-5 . TRBV7-9 CASSLAVSRGFETQYF TGTGCCAGCAGCTTAGCCGTGTCCAGGGGTTTCGAGACCCAGTACTTC
TRBJ2-7 . TRBV29-1 CSVEGQAYEQYF TGCAGCGTTGAGGGACAAGCCTACGAGCAGTACTTC
TRBJ2-1 TRBD2 TRBV19 CASSIASGRYNEQFF TGTGCCAGTAGTATAGCTAGCGGGAGGTACAATGAGCAGTTCTTC
TRBJ2-1 TRBD2 TRBV7-9 CASSGLAINEQFF TGTGCCAGCAGCGGACTAGCAATCAATGAGCAGTTCTTC
TRBJ2-1 TRBD1 TRBV7-9 CASSSTPGQGTEQFF TGTGCCAGCAGCTCAACTCCGGGACAGGGGACGGAGCAGTTCTTC
TRBJ1-4 TRBD1 TRBV27 CASSSGTGGSEKLFF TGTGCCAGCAGTTCAGGGACAGGGGGAAGTGAAAAACTGTTTTTT
TRBJ2-7 . TRBV7-9 CASSQTGGVPYEQYF TGTGCCAGCAGTCAAACAGGCGGCGTGCCCTACGAGCAGTACTTC
TRBJ1-1 TRBD1 TRBV10-3 CAISESRAGGGAFF TGTGCCATCAGTGAGTCGAGGGCAGGGGGGGGAGCTTTCTTT
TRBJ2-7 TRBD1 TRBV27 CASSPDRPGEQYF TGTGCCAGCAGCCCGGACAGGCCAGGTGAGCAGTACTTC
TRBJ2-7 TRBD2 TRBV7-2 CASSLSPSGSYEQYF TGTGCCAGCAGCTTATCCCCTAGCGGCTCCTACGAGCAGTACTTC
TRBJ2-7 TRBD2 TRBV29-1 CSVEVALAETYEQYF TGCAGCGTTGAAGTGGCGCTAGCGGAGACCTACGAGCAGTACTTC
TRBJ2-7 TRBD2 TRBV7-8 CASSLGTSGGSSYEQYF TGTGCCAGCAGCTTGGGGACTAGCGGGGGAAGCTCCTACGAGCAGTACTTC
TRBJ2-3 TRBD1 TRBV7-8 CASSLRRGQGVDTQYF TGTGCCAGCAGCTTACGCAGAGGACAGGGAGTAGATACGCAGTATTTT